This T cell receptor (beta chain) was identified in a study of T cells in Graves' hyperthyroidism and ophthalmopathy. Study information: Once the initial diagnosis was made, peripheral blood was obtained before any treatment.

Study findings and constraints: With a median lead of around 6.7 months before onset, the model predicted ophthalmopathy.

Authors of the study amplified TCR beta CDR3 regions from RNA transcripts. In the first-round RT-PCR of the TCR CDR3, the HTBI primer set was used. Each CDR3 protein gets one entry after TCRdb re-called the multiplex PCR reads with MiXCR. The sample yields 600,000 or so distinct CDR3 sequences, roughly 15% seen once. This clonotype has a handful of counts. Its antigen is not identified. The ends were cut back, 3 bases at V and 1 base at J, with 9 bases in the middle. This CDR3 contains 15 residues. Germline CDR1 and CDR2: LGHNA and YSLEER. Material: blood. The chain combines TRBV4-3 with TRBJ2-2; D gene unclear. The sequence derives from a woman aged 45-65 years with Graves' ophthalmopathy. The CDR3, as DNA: TGCGCCAGCAGCCAGGTCCGACAGAACACCGGGGAGCTGTTTTTT. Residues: CASSQVRQNTGELFF.